The 26 T cell receptor beta chains listed next were all sequenced from one sample in a study of blood T cell repertoires in COVID-19. Libraries were prepared by immunoSEQ multiplex PCR; TCRdb keeps only in-frame clonotypes and omits some of them. Found here are roughly 230,000 clones, about 86% of them singletons; the top ten hold around 3.6%. The sequenced material came from PBMCs or T cells enriched from blood (not recorded which). These receptor sequences come from a man aged 45-65 years who had recovered from COVID-19.

The V call is TRBV5-6, the J call TRBJ1-1, with D perhaps TRBD1 (6 bases). Germline CDR1 SGHDT, CDR2 YYEEEE. There are 16 residues in the CDR3. Deletions cut 0 bases from V and 0 bases from J, with 12 bases between. The CDR3 DNA reads as TGTGCCAGCAGCTTGGGGGGGCCGACGATGAACACTGAAGCTTTCTTT. This encodes CASSLGGPTMNTEAFF.

The rearrangement links TRBV2 to TRBJ2-4; D may be TRBD2 (6 bases). Germline CDR1 SNHLY, CDR2 FYNNEI. V gave up 6 bases and J gave up 6 bases, with 12 bases separating them. This CDR3 contains 13 residues. The CDR3 reads CASSPTGGNIQYF. The CDR3 DNA follows: TGTGCCAGCAGCCCAACCGGGGGAAACATTCAGTACTTC.

This chain connects TRBV7-9 to TRBJ1-6; D might be TRBD1 (5 bases). Trimming pared 5 bases from V and 5 bases from J, leaving 16 bases between. Per the germline V gene, CDR1 is SEHNR and CDR2 is FQNEAQ (reference sequence). CDR3 length: 16 amino acids. CDR3 nucleotides: TGTGCCAGCAGCCCAGGCCGTGCAGGGAATAATTCACCCCTCCACTTT. Encoded protein: CASSPGRAGNNSPLHF.

The genes are TRBV30 and TRBJ1-4; D ambiguous. Germline CDR1 and CDR2: GTSNPN and SVGIG (reference sequence). V shed 0 bases and J shed 5 bases, with 13 bases lying between them. This CDR3 is 15 amino acids long. For the CDR3, the DNA is TGTGCCTGGAGTGTACTAGAGCAGACCAATGAAAAACTGTTTTTT. Translation gives CAWSVLEQTNEKLFF.

The rearrangement uses TRBV6-2 or TRBV6-3 and TRBJ1-2; no clear D. The germline CDR1 and CDR2 sequences are MNHEY and SVGEGT. CDR3 length: 17 residues. The V and J ends lost 0 bases and 2 bases respectively, with 16 bases between them. The CDR3 bases are TGTGCCAGCAGTTACTCGCTTCTACAGTTGCCCAACTATGGCTACACCTTC. Its translation: CASSYSLLQLPNYGYTF.

J is TRBJ2-3 and V is TRBV5-6, with D perhaps TRBD1 (6 bases). The V gene lost 2 bases and the J gene lost 4 bases, with 14 bases spanning the gap. The CDR3 is made up of 15 amino acids. From germline, CDR1 is SGHDT and CDR2 YYEEEE. CDR3 residues: CASSFVDSRPDTQYF. The DNA for the CDR3 is TGTGCCAGCAGCTTCGTGGACAGTCGGCCAGATACGCAGTATTTT.

The chain links TRBV12-5 to TRBJ2-5; 9 nucleotides agree with TRBD2. V dropped 2 bases and J dropped 5; count of bases not matched to a gene: 6. The germline CDR1 and CDR2 sequences are LGHNT and FRNRAP. This CDR3 has 15 residues. For the CDR3, the DNA is TGTGCTAGTGGTTTGTCGGCGGGGGGGCGGGAGACCCAGTACTTC. The encoded protein is CASGLSAGGRETQYF.

The V call is TRBV7-2, the J call TRBJ2-7, with TRBD2 identical over 10 bases. The CDR3 loop spans 16 amino acids. Germline V lookup: CDR1 SGHTA, CDR2 FQGNSA. The V and J ends lost 4 bases and 7 bases, in that order; junction bases with no gene match: 13. CDR3 coding DNA: TGTGCCAGCAGCTATACGCCACTAGCGGGGCCACGGGAGCAGTACTTC. Amino acids: CASSYTPLAGPREQYF.

The chain uses TRBV2 and TRBJ1-2; tentative D call: TRBD1 (5 bases). The CDR3 extends over 14 amino acids. The germline V and J ends were trimmed by 2 bases and 4 bases, with 11 bases remaining between them. In germline, CDR1 is SNHLY, CDR2 FYNNEI. CDR3 sequence: CASSERQGIYGYTF. CDR3 in DNA: TGTGCCAGCAGTGAAAGGCAGGGAATCTATGGCTACACCTTC.

To note about this clone: The same CDR3 is also encoded by other DNA sequences in this sample. This rearrangement joins TRBV9 to TRBJ1-3; D is unresolved. The germline V gene has CDR1 SGDLS and CDR2 YYNGEE. The V gene lost 0 bases and the J gene lost 1 base, with 5 bases spanning the gap. This CDR3 has 14 amino acids. Here the CDR3 reads CASSVAGSGNTIYF. In nucleotides, the CDR3 is TGTGCCAGCAGCGTAGCGGGTTCTGGAAACACCATATATTTT.

This clone has only one observation. The rearrangement links TRBV10-3 to TRBJ2-5, with D tentatively TRBD2 (6 bases). V lost 6 bases, J lost 5 bases, and 10 bases lay in between. The CDR3 sequence is 12 residues long. Germline CDR1 reads ENHRY; CDR2 reads SYGVKD. Here the CDR3 DNA reads TGTGCCATCAGCGGGGCGGGGGAGACCCAGTACTTC. Protein product: CAISGAGETQYF.

V and J are TRBV29-1 and TRBJ2-5; 7 nucleotides match TRBD1. With 8 bases clipped from V and 5 bases from J, the junction kept 8 bases outside the gene matches. Germline CDR1 is SQVTM and CDR2 is ANQGSEA. The CDR3 is 12 amino acids. The CDR3 reads CSSGQVRETQYF. CDR3 sequence (DNA): TGCAGCTCCGGACAGGTTAGGGAGACCCAGTACTTC.

The CDR3 spells CASSSGQGIHLGAFF. In nucleotides, the CDR3 is TGCGCCAGCAGCTCCGGACAGGGGATCCACTTAGGAGCTTTCTTT. This chain links TRBV5-1 with TRBJ1-1, with TRBD1 matching 9 bases. V was clipped by 3 bases and J by 10 bases; unmatched bases: 13. The V gene's germline CDR1 is SGHRS and CDR2 YFSETQ. This CDR3 has 15 residues.

This sequence joins TRBV9 and TRBJ1-4; possible D gene TRBD1, 5 bases. From germline, CDR1 is SGDLS and CDR2 YYNGEE. V was trimmed by 6 bases and J by 2 bases, leaving 11 bases between them. This CDR3 spans 14 amino acids. CDR3 amino acids: CASTRGGTNEKLFF. DNA of the CDR3: TGTGCCAGCACTCGGGGGGGTACTAATGAAAAACTGTTTTTT.

This rearrangement joins TRBV7-9 to TRBJ2-2, with a possible D match to TRBD2 (5 bases). Germline V CDR1 and CDR2: SEHNR, FQNEAQ (reference sequence). The germline V and J ends were trimmed by 5 bases and 8 bases, with 9 bases remaining between them. The CDR3 is made up of 12 amino acids. The CDR3 nucleotides read TGTGCCAGCAGCGACCGGGGAGGGGAGCTGTTTTTT. This translates into CASSDRGGELFF.

V gene TRBV7-9 combines with J gene TRBJ1-2, with a weak D call TRBD1 (5 bases). Germline values: CDR1 SEHNR, CDR2 FQNEAQ (reference sequence). The germline V and J ends were trimmed by 1 base and 7 bases, with 13 bases remaining between them. CDR3 length: 14 amino acids. DNA for the CDR3: TGTGCCAGCAGCTTAGGGCAGGGCTTGTTTGGCTACACCTTC. Residues: CASSLGQGLFGYTF.

The V gene is TRBV11-3, the J gene TRBJ2-1; tentative D call: TRBD2 (5 bases). The CDR3 contains 15 residues. Germline V gene lookup returns CDR1 SGHNT and CDR2 YENEEA. Trimming removed 1 base from V and 5 bases from J, with 12 bases in between. The CDR3 region has the DNA TGTGCCAGCAGCTTAGTTGGTAGCGAAGACAATGAGCAGTTCTTC. Residues: CASSLVGSEDNEQFF.

V usage is TRBV6-2 or TRBV6-3 and J usage is TRBJ1-5, with D maybe TRBD1 (6 bases). This CDR3 contains 15 residues. With 2 bases removed from V and 5 bases from J, the gap between germline ends came to 13 bases. In germline, CDR1 is MNHEY, CDR2 SVGEGT. This chain's CDR3 is CASSYNMGADQPQHF. CDR3 in DNA: TGTGCCAGCAGTTACAATATGGGGGCGGATCAGCCCCAGCATTTT.

The CDR3 is CASSLLRGETQYF. The CDR3 nucleotides read TGCGCCAGCAGCTTGCTCCGAGGAGAGACCCAGTACTTC. The V and J genes are TRBV5-1 and TRBJ2-5, with D unclear. CDR1 SGHRS and CDR2 YFSETQ come from the germline V gene. The V end was cut by 1 base, the J end by 4 bases, with 8 bases between. This CDR3 contains 13 residues. The complete variable domain, with remaining parts taken from reference TRBV5-1 and TRBJ2-5, reads KAGVTQTPRYLIKTRGQQVTLSCSPISGHRSVSWYQQTPGQGLQFLFEYFSETQRNKGNFPGRFSGRQFSNSRSEMNVSTLELGDSALYLCASSLLRGETQYFGPGTRLLVL.

This clone was observed a few times. The CDR3 reads CAISGQGDYSGNTIYF. CDR3 DNA: TGTGCCATCAGTGGACAGGGGGACTACTCTGGAAACACCATATATTTT. The V and J genes are TRBV10-3 and TRBJ1-3, with TRBD1 matching 9 bases. The CDR3 spans 16 residues. V lost 4 bases and J lost 0; bases outside the gene matches: 4. The V gene's germline CDR1 is ENHRY and CDR2 SYGVKD.

The J gene is TRBJ1-5, the V gene TRBV6-1; maybe TRBD1 (6 bases). The CDR3 length is 14 residues. The ends were cut back, 2 bases at V and 2 bases at J, with 7 bases in the middle. Germline V gene data show CDR1 as MNHNS and CDR2 as SASEGT. In DNA, the CDR3 is TGTGCCAGCAGTGAAAGACAGGGCAATCAGCCCCAGCATTTT. Translating gives CASSERQGNQPQHF.

This clone was counted a few times. The chain recombines TRBV29-1 with TRBJ2-7; 7 bases map to TRBD1. Looked up from germline, CDR1 is SQVTM and CDR2 is ANQGSEA. This CDR3 has 13 residues. The V gene end was trimmed by 7 bases and the J gene end by 3 bases; junction bases not matched to a gene: 9. The CDR3, as DNA: TGCAGCGCAGGCCGGGACAGCGGCTACGAGCAGTACTTC. Protein sequence: CSAGRDSGYEQYF.

This chain links TRBV5-1 with TRBJ2-7; 8 bases agree with TRBD1. V lost 4 bases to trimming and J lost 6 bases; unmatched junction nucleotides: 9. Per germline, CDR1 SGHRS and CDR2 YFSETQ. CDR3 length: 14 residues. The CDR3, as DNA: TGCGCCAGCAGCACGGACAGGGCCGGTTTCGAGCAGTACTTC. Translated: CASSTDRAGFEQYF.

The chain carries TRBV30 and TRBJ2-7; D might be TRBD2 (6 bases). In germline, CDR1 is GTSNPN, CDR2 SVGIG (reference sequence). The CDR3 is 11 residues long. The CDR3, as DNA: TGTGTTCAGCGGCGCGGGAACGAGCAGTACTTC. Translation: CVQRRGNEQYF.

This clone was observed a few times. The chain has TRBV6-2 or TRBV6-3 and TRBJ2-5, with 9 nucleotides matching TRBD1. This CDR3 has 15 residues. CDR1 is MNHEY and CDR2 is SVGEGT in the germline V gene. Trimming at V came to 5 bases and at J to 5 bases, leaving 9 bases not matched to a gene. CDR3 protein: CASSKGQGLGETQYF. The DNA of the CDR3 is TGTGCCAGCAGTAAAGGACAGGGGCTAGGGGAGACCCAGTACTTC.

The V gene is TRBV13, the J gene TRBJ2-7, with TRBD2 matching 11 bases. The CDR3 is 18 residues long. CDR1 and CDR2 (germline): PRHDT, FYEKMQ (reference sequence). V lost 4 bases, J lost 3 bases, and 14 bases stayed unmatched. CDR3 protein: CASSSAQGLAGGYYEQYF. The CDR3 coding sequence is TGTGCCAGCAGCTCCGCCCAAGGTCTAGCGGGGGGATACTACGAGCAGTACTTC.